These T cell receptor beta chains were read from a single sample in a study of Ad26.COV2.S vaccination and SARS-CoV-2 variants. Profiled with immunoSEQ multiplex PCR; TCRdb holds only in-frame clones, not every one. The table lists about 680,000 clones, around 92% of them singletons. The sequenced sample was peripheral blood, obtained in a trial of Ad26.COV2.S vaccine versus placebo. The receptors derive from a person between 18 and 65 years old who received the Ad26.COV2.S COVID-19 vaccine or a placebo. CDR3s include the opening cysteine and the closing phenylalanine or tryptophan. The order of the fields is D gene, V gene, clone size, J gene, CDR3 DNA, CDR3 protein. The D gene is left open where the match is weak. Where a row states a size, it is once, few, many or the class of an expanded clone; other rows omit it.

TRBD1	TRBV2	.	TRBJ1-1	TGTGCCAGCAGTGGGGACAGGGCTACTGAAGCTTTCTTT	CASSGDRATEAFF
.	TRBV5-1	.	TRBJ1-2	TGCGCCAGCAGCTTGGACGGCAACTATGGCTACACCTTC	CASSLDGNYGYTF
TRBD2	TRBV27	.	TRBJ2-5	TGTGCCAGCACCCCTATAGCGGGAGTAAGCGAGACCCAGTACTTC	CASTPIAGVSETQYF
.	TRBV7-2	.	TRBJ2-7	TGTGCCAGCAGACGAAATCCGGGACCCTCCTACGAGCAGTACTTC	CASRRNPGPSYEQYF
.	TRBV10-3	once	TRBJ2-7	TGTGCCATCAGTGGATCGGGGGGCCACGAGCAGTACTTC	CAISGSGGHEQYF
.	TRBV29-1	.	TRBJ1-1	TGCAGCGTTGATTCAGGGAACACTGAAGCTTTCTTT	CSVDSGNTEAFF
.	TRBV7-6	.	TRBJ1-5	TGTGCCAGCAGTCGGGGTGGAAATCAGCCCCAGCATTTT	CASSRGGNQPQHF
.	TRBV29-1	once	TRBJ1-1	TGCAGCGTTGGGCAGAAAGAGAACACTGAAGCTTTCTTT	CSVGQKENTEAFF
.	TRBV19	once	TRBJ2-3	TGTGCCAGTAGTATAGCTCGGCGGGGCACAGATACGCAGTATTTT	CASSIARRGTDTQYF
.	TRBV4-2	.	TRBJ1-5	TGTGCCAGCAGCCAAGATGTCAATCGACAGCCCCAGCATTTT	CASSQDVNRQPQHF
.	TRBV6-1	.	TRBJ1-1	TGTGCCAGCAGTGAAGTTCCCCCCCTGGTGCGAGCTTTCTTT	CASSEVPPLVRAFF
TRBD2	TRBV2	.	TRBJ2-2	TGTGCCAGCATGAGCGGGAGAACAACCGGGGAGCTGTTTTTT	CASMSGRTTGELFF
.	TRBV10-1	.	TRBJ1-1	TGCGCCAGCAGTGACGGATTGAAGTTGAACACTGAAGCTTTCTTT	CASSDGLKLNTEAFF
.	TRBV19	.	TRBJ1-4	TGTGCCAGTAGTGGCGGGGCAACTAATGAAAAACTGTTTTTT	CASSGGATNEKLFF
.	TRBV5-5	.	TRBJ1-3	TGTGCCAGCAGCTTGGGGGGAATAGGAAACACCATATATTTT	CASSLGGIGNTIYF
.	TRBV13	.	TRBJ1-1	TGTGCCAGCAACTCGTTAGACCGGGACATACCGAACACTGAAGCTTTCTTT	CASNSLDRDIPNTEAFF
.	TRBV3-1/TRBV3-2	.	TRBJ1-1	TGTGCCAGCAGCCTGGAGGGGGGGAGTGAAGCTTTCTTT	CASSLEGGSEAFF
.	TRBV27	.	TRBJ1-2	TGTGCCAGCAGTTTCACCGGATCTAACTATGGCTACACCTTC	CASSFTGSNYGYTF
.	TRBV7-9	.	TRBJ2-1	TGTGCCAGCAGCTTTAGTGGAGATGAGCAGTTCTTC	CASSFSGDEQFF
.	TRBV19	.	TRBJ1-6	TGTGCCAGTAGTAAAGGGATGGGGAATTCACCCCTCCACTTT	CASSKGMGNSPLHF
TRBD1	TRBV4-3	.	TRBJ1-1	TGCGCCAGCAGCCAATTGGGACAGGCGAACACTGAAGCTTTCTTT	CASSQLGQANTEAFF
.	TRBV6-6	.	TRBJ1-1	TGTGCCAGCAGTTACGAGGAGGAAGCTTTCTTT	CASSYEEEAFF
TRBD1	TRBV5-5	.	TRBJ2-7	TGTGCCAGCAGCTTGAACCGGGACAGTTCCTACGAGCAGTACTTC	CASSLNRDSSYEQYF
.	TRBV3-1/TRBV3-2	.	TRBJ2-7	TGTGCCAGCAGTCCTTGGCTAGCAGACTACGAGCAGTACTTC	CASSPWLADYEQYF
.	TRBV10-2	.	TRBJ2-3	TGCGCCAGCAGTGGTACCGAAGGCGTCGCGCGGGCAGATACGCAGTATTTT	CASSGTEGVARADTQYF
.	TRBV9	.	TRBJ1-3	TGTGCCAGCAGCGTAGAAGGAAACACCATATATTTT	CASSVEGNTIYF
TRBD2	TRBV27	.	TRBJ2-7	TGTGCCAGCAGTAGGCGCCGTGGGCTAGCGGTAAGCTCCTACGAGCAGTACTTC	CASSRRRGLAVSSYEQYF